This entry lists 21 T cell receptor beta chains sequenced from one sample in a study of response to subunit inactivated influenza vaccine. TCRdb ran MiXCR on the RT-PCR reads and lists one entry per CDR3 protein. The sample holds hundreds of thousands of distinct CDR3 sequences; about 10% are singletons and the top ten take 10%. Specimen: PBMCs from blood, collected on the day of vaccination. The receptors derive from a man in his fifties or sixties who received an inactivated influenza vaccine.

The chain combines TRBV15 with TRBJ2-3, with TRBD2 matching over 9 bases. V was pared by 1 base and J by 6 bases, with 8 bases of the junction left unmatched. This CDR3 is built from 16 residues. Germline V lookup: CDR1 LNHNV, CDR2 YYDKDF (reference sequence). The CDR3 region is CATSRGLAGKSDTQYF. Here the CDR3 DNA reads TGTGCCACCAGCAGAGGGCTAGCGGGGAAGTCGGATACGCAGTATTTT.

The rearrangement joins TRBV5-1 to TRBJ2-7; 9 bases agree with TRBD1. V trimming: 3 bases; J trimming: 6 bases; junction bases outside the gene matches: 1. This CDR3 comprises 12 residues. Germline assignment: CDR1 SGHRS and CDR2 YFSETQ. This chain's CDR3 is CASSWTGAEQYF. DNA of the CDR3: TGCGCCAGCAGCTGGACAGGGGCCGAGCAGTACTTC.

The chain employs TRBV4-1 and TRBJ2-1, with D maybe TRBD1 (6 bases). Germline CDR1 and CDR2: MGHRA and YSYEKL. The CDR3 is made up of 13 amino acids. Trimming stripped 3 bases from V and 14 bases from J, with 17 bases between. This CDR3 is CASSHPRGIKEFF. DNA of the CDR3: TGCGCCAGCAGCCATCCAAGGGGGATCAAGGAGTTCTTC.

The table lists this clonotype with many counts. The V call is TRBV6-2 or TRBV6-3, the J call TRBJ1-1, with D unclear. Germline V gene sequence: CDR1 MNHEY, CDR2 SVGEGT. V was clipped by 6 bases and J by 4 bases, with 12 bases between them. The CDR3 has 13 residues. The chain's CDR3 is CASRVRQATEAFF. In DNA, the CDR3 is TGTGCCAGCAGGGTCCGGCAGGCCACTGAAGCTTTCTTT.

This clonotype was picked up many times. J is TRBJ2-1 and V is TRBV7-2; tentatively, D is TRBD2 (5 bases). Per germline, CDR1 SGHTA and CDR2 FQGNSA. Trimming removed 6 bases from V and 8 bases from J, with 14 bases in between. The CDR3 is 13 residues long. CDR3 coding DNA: TGTGCCAGCAGATGGACCGGGATGGATGAGCAGTTCTTC. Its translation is CASRWTGMDEQFF.

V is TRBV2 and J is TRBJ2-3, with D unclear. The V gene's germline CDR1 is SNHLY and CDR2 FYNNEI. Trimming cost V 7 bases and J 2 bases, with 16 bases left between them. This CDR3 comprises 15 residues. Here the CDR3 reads CASIVSRTHTDTQYF. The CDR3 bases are TGTGCCAGCATCGTTAGCCGTACCCACACAGATACGCAGTATTTT.

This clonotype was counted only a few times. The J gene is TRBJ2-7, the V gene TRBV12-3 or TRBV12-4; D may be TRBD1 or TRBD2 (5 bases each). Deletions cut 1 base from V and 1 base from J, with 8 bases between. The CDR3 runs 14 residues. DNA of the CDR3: TGTGCCAGCAGTTTAGGGGGGTGGTCCTACGAGCAGTACTTC. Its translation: CASSLGGWSYEQYF.

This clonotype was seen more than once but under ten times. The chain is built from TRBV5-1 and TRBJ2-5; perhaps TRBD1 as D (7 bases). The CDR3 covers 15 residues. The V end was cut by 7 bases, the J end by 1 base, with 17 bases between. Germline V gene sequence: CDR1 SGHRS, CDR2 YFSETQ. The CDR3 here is CASQRGGTVQETQYF. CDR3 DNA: TGCGCCAGCCAACGGGGCGGGACAGTCCAAGAGACCCAGTACTTC.

The DNA for the CDR3 is TGTGCCAGCAGCTTAGCGGCGGGATTAGATTCACCCCTCCACTTT. Translation: CASSLAAGLDSPLHF. V and J are TRBV7-2 and TRBJ1-6; D gene unclear. CDR1 is SGHTA, CDR2 FQGNSA, per germline. V shed 0 bases and J shed 8 bases, with 11 bases lying between them. CDR3 length: 15 amino acids.

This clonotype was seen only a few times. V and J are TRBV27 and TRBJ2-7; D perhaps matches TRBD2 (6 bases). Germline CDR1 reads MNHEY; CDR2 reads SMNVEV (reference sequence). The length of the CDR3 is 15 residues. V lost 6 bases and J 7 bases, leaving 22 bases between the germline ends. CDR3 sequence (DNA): TGTGCCAGCAGGGGATCATGGGGGGTAAGGGAAGAGCAGTACTTC. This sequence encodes CASRGSWGVREEQYF.

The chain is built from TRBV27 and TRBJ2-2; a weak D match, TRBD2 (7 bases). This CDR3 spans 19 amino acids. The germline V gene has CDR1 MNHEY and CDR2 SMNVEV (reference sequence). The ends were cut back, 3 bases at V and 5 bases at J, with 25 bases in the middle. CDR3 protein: CASSLLGLKGGGRTGELFF. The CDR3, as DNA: TGTGCCAGCAGTTTGTTGGGGCTAAAAGGGGGGGGCCGTACCGGGGAGCTGTTTTTT.

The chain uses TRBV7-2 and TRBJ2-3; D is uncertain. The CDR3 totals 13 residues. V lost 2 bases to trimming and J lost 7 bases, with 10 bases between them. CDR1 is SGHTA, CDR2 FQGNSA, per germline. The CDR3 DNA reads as TGTGCCAGCAGCTTATCACGGTTGAATACGCAGTATTTT. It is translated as CASSLSRLNTQYF.

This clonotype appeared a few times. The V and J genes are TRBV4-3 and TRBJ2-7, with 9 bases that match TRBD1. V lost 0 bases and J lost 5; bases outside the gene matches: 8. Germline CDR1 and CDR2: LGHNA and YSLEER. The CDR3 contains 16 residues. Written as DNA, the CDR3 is TGCGCCAGCAGCCAAGATGCGGGGGACAGGGCTCACGAGCAGTACTTC. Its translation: CASSQDAGDRAHEQYF.

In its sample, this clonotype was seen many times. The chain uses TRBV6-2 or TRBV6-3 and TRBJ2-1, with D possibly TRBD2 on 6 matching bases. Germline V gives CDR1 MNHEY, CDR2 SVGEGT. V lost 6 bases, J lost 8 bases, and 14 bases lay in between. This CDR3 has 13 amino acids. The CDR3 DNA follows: TGTGCCAGCAGGCTTCAGACTAGTCATGAGCAGTTCTTC. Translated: CASRLQTSHEQFF.

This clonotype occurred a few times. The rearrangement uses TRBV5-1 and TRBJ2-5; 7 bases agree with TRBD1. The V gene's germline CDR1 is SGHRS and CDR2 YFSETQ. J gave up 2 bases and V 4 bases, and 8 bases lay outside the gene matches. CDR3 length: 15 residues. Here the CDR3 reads CASSLTGQSQETQYF. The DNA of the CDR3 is TGCGCCAGCAGCCTTACGGGACAGAGTCAAGAGACCCAGTACTTC. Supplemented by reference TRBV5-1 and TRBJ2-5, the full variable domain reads KAGVTQTPRYLIKTRGQQVTLSCSPISGHRSVSWYQQTPGQGLQFLFEYFSETQRNKGNFPGRFSGRQFSNSRSEMNVSTLELGDSALYLCASSLTGQSQETQYFGPGTRLLVL.

The CDR3 nucleotides are TGTGCCAGCCTCCTTTGGGGGTCAACTGAAGCTTTCTTT. This encodes CASLLWGSTEAFF. The gene calls are TRBV6-2 or TRBV6-3 and TRBJ1-1, with TRBD1 as a possible D gene (5 bases). V was pared by 8 bases and J by 5 bases, with 15 bases between. Per germline, CDR1 MNHEY and CDR2 SVGEGT. The CDR3 loop spans 13 amino acids.

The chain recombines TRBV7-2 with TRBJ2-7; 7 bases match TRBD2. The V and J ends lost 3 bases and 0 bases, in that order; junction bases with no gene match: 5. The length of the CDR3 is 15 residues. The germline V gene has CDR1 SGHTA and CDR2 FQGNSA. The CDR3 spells CASSFSGVSSYEQYF. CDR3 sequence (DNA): TGTGCCAGCAGCTTCAGCGGGGTCAGCTCCTACGAGCAGTACTTC. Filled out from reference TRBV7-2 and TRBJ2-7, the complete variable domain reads GAGVSQSPSNKVTEKGKDVELRCDPISGHTALYWYRQSLGQGLEFLIYFQGNSAPDKSGLPSDRFSAERTGGSVSTLTIQRTQQEDSAVYLCASSFSGVSSYEQYFGPGTRLTVT.

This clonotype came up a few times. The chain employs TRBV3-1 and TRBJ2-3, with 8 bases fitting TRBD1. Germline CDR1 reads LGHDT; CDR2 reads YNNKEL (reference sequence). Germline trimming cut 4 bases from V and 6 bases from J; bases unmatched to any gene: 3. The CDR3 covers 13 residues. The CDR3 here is CASSPGQGDTQYF. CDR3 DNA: TGTGCCAGCAGCCCTGGACAGGGCGATACGCAGTATTTT.

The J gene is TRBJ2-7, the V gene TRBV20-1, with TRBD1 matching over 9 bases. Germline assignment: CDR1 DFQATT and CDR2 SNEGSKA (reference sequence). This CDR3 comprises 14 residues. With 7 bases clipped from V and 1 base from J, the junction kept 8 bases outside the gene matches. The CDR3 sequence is CSGAPGTGSYEQYF. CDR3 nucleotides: TGCAGTGGGGCCCCCGGGACAGGGTCCTACGAGCAGTACTTC.

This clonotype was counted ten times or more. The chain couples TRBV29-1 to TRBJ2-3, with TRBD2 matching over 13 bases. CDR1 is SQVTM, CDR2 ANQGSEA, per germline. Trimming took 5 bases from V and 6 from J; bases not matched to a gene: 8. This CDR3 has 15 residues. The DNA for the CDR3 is TGCAGCGTTTTACTAGCGGGAGGGAGGAGGGATACGCAGTATTTT. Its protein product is CSVLLAGGRRDTQYF.

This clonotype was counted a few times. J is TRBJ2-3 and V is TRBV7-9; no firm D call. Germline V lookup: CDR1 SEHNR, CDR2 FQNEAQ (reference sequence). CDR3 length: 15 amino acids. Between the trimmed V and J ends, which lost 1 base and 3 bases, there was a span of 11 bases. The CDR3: CASSLGRTGTDTQYF. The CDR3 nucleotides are TGTGCCAGCAGCTTAGGGAGAACGGGTACAGATACGCAGTATTTT. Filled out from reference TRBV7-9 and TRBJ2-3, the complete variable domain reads DTGVSQNPRHKITKRGQNVTFRCDPISEHNRLYWYRQTLGQGPEFLTYFQNEAQLEKSRLLSDRFSAERPKGSFSTLEIQRTEQGDSAMYLCASSLGRTGTDTQYFGPGTRLTVL.